This T cell receptor (beta chain) originates from a study of CD8 T cells in ankylosing spondylitis. Broader study findings: There were earlier reports of some motif variants in reactive arthritis synovial fluid and blood. What appeared characteristic of ankylosing spondylitis blood was a TCR beta motif of under 10 highly homologous variants.

One entry per CDR3 protein, called by TCRdb with MiXCR from the 5' RACE reads. The sample includes over 700,000 distinct CDR3 sequences, under 20% of them seen just once. Concerning this clonotype itself: Its target is not known.

Germline loops: CDR1 MNHEY, CDR2 SVGEGT. This CDR3 region has 16 residues. V shed 1 base, J shed 0 bases, and the junction held 4 bases outside the gene matches. What was sequenced was blood, either unsorted or a sorted T cell fraction (not recorded which). The receptor's source is a male donor with ankylosing spondylitis. The chain carries TRBV6-2 or TRBV6-3 and TRBJ2-7, with 9 nucleotides matching TRBD2. The CDR3 loop reads CASSYWLAGTSYEQYF. Here the CDR3 DNA reads TGTGCCAGCAGTTACTGGCTAGCGGGGACCTCCTACGAGCAGTACTTC.